Described below is a single T cell receptor beta chain sequence and its context. Its antigen remains unidentified. The source of the sample is a study of T cell responses to AZD1222 COVID-19 vaccine. Broader study findings: Two AZD1222 doses significantly raised spike-specific TCR breadth and depth over controls.

V was trimmed by 5 bases and J by 0 bases, leaving 13 bases between them. Germline V gives CDR1 SGHAT, CDR2 FQNNGV. The CDR3 covers 15 residues. The assay was immunoSEQ multiplex PCR, and TCRdb's table has in-frame clones only and misses some. This table has some 58,000 clones, approximately 80% appearing once. The chain couples TRBV11-2 to TRBJ1-1; D call uncertain. The specimen was peripheral blood, collected 28 days after the second AZD1222 dose. The receptor was derived from an adult who received the AZD1222 COVID-19 vaccine. The CDR3: CASSPLGGMNTEAFF. DNA for the CDR3: TGTGCCAGCAGCCCGCTGGGAGGAATGAACACTGAAGCTTTCTTT.